This T cell receptor beta chain was retrieved from a study of T cells after yellow fever vaccination. Overall study context: SMART-Seq v4 Ultra Low Input served to prepare low-cell-number fractions. Whole-study findings and limits: Any FACS-sorted repertoire could hold abundant clonotypes that contaminate it from the bulk population. After the booster, roughly 96% of CD4 and roughly nine tenths of CD8 primary-response clones were re-detected.

The 5'RACE template-switching step produced TCR cDNA and added a universal primer site and UMIs. Each CDR3 protein gets one entry after TCRdb re-called the 5' RACE reads with MiXCR. The sample consists of about 120,000 distinct CDR3 sequences, 8.4% of them appearing once. Note on this clonotype: Its target is unknown.

J gave up 2 bases and V 8 bases, and 11 bases lay outside the gene matches. The germline V gene encodes CDR1 PRHDT and CDR2 FYEKMQ (reference sequence). The CDR3 has 15 amino acids. This receptor was obtained from a man aged 25 to 40 who received the YFV17D yellow fever vaccine. Material: CD8+ T cells sorted from PBMCs, obtained 45 days after the yellow fever booster vaccination. This sequence joins TRBV13 and TRBJ2-5; 7 positions match TRBD1. The CDR3 DNA sequence: TGTGCCAGCGGGTTCCGGGACAGATATCAAGAGACCCAGTACTTC. Protein product: CASGFRDRYQETQYF.